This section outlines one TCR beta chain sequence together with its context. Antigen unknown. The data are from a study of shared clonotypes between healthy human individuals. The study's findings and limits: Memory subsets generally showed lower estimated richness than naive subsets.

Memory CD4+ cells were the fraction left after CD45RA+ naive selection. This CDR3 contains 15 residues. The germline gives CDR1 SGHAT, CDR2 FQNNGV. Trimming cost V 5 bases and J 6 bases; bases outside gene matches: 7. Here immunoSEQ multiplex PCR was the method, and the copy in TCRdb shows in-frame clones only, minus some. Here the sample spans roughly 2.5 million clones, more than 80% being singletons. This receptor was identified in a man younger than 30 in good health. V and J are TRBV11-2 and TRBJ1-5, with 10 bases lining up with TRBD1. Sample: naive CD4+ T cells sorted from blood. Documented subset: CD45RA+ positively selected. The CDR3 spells CASSLGTGVFQPQHF. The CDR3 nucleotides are TGTGCCAGCAGCCTCGGGACAGGGGTTTTTCAGCCCCAGCATTTT.